The present entry profiles one TCR beta chain with its context. In the original workflow: Nucleated cell counts were estimated from reference gene primer amplification. Clones were read by immunoSEQ multiplex PCR, and TCRdb kept only the in-frame ones, dropping some. V, J and clone size are those of that table, while D and trimming were read from the DNA. The table lists fewer than 55,000 clones, 82% of them singletons. This specimen belongs to a study of blood T cell repertoires in COVID-19. Study background: T cells, B-cell-depleted T cells, or PBMCs supplied cDNA or gDNA.

Germline values: CDR1 MNHEY, CDR2 SVGAGI. The CDR3 is 15 residues long. Trimming cost V 2 bases and J 6 bases, with 14 bases left between them. This TCR was sampled from a woman in her sixties with acute or convalescent COVID-19. This chain links TRBV6-5 with TRBJ2-1; D might be TRBD2 (5 bases). The sequencing sample was made of peripheral blood. The DNA of the CDR3 is TGTGCCAGCAGTTACGCGGGCTTTCGGGGCAATGAGCAGTTCTTC. Translation gives CASSYAGFRGNEQFF.